The clone carrying this T cell receptor beta chain was seen ten or more times. V lost 0 bases, J lost 6 bases, and 10 bases lay in between. The CDR3 is 14 amino acids. The germline gives CDR1 KGHSH, CDR2 LQKENI. HTBI primers from iRepertoire and Arm-PCR of CDR3 regions yielded the TCR beta libraries. TCRdb independently ran MiXCR on the multiplex PCR reads; one entry per CDR3 protein. The sample has 550,000 to 600,000 distinct CDR3 sequences; around 15% are singletons. This record comes from a study of regulatory T cells in long-lasting Graves disease. Regarding time point: newly diagnosed GD, antithyroid drugs for less than 3 months. Construction of the TCR library relied on RNA isolated from PBMCs. Around 10 milliliters of peripheral blood were taken and placed in EDTA tubes. The sample also formed part of further work on T cells in Graves' hyperthyroidism and ophthalmopathy. That source reports: Patients were aged 18 to 65, had disease duration under 2 months, and had newly diagnosed hyperthyroidism. It was a median approximately 6 months before onset that the model predicted ophthalmopathy.

This rearrangement joins TRBV18 to TRBJ2-3; no clear D gene. The source of this sequence is a young man with Graves disease. The sample was peripheral blood mononuclear cells (PBMCs), taken at new diagnosis, from a patient treated with antithyroid drugs. In DNA, the CDR3 is TGTGCCAGCTCACCACCCTCCAATATTGATACGCAGTATTTT. Protein sequence: CASSPPSNIDTQYF.